The 4 T cell receptor beta chains presented below share a single source sample, sequenced in a study of immune characterization of retroperitoneal liposarcoma. A single record per CDR3 protein comes from TCRdb applying MiXCR to the PCR reads. This repertoire shows over 15,000 distinct CDR3 sequences, about 35% found once; its top ten account for roughly 7.4%. Sequenced material: blood. All receptors derive from a male donor with retroperitoneal liposarcoma.

This clonotype was observed once. This chain connects TRBV27 to TRBJ2-7, with D perhaps given as TRBD1 or TRBD2 (5 bases each). V lost 8 bases, J lost 1 base, and 9 bases lay in between. The CDR3 consists of 12 residues. Germline V gene data show CDR1 as MNHEY and CDR2 as SMNVEV (reference sequence). CDR3 nucleotide sequence: TGTGCCAGCGGGACGGGGTCCTACGAGCAGTACTTC. Amino acids: CASGTGSYEQYF.

Within the sample, this clonotype is medium-sized. The chain links TRBV6-1 to TRBJ2-6; D ambiguous. The germline gives CDR1 MNHNS, CDR2 SASEGT. The V end lost 3 bases, the J end lost 0 bases, and 3 bases lay between the germline ends. The CDR3 length is 14 residues. The DNA for the CDR3 is TGTGCCAGCAGTGACAACTCTGGGGCCAACGTCCTGACTTTC. Protein: CASSDNSGANVLTF.

As for this clonotype: A much larger clone lies a single base off, so this may be a read error. The rearrangement joins TRBV11-1 to TRBJ2-7; TRBD2 matches 9 bases. The V segment lost 1 base and the J segment 3 bases; nucleotides outside the gene matches: 10. Germline assignment: CDR1 SGHAT and CDR2 FQDESV (reference sequence). CDR3 length: 17 amino acids. The CDR3 protein is CASSLGWRGGEIYEQYF. The CDR3 nucleotides read TGTGCCAGCAGCTTAGGGTGGCGGGGGGGGGAAATCTACGAGCAGTACTTC.

This clonotype has a single count. J is TRBJ1-6 and V is TRBV11-2; 7 nucleotides agree with TRBD1. This CDR3 comprises 15 residues. The germline CDR1 and CDR2 sequences are SGHAT and FQNNGV. Trimming took 5 bases from V and 7 from J; bases not matched to a gene: 8. CDR3 sequence: CASSRSGTVNSPLHF. CDR3 nucleotides: TGTGCCAGCAGCAGATCCGGGACAGTAAATTCACCCCTCCACTTT.